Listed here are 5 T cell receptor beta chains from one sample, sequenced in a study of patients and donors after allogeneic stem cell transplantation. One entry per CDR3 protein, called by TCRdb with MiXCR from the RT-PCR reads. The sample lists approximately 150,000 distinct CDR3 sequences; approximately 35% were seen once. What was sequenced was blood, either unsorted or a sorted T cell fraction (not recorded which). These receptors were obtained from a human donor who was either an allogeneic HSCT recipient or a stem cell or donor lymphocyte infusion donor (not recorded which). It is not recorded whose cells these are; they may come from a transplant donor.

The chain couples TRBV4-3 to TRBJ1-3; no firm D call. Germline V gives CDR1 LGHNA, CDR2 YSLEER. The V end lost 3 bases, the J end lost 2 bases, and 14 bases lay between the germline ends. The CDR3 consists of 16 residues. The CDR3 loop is CASSQEAGTAGNTIYF. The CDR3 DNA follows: TGCGCCAGCAGCCAGGAGGCAGGCACTGCTGGAAACACCATATATTTT.

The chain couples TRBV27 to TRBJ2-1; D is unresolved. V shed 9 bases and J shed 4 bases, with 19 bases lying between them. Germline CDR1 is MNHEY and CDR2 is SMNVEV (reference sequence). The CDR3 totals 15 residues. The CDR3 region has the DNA TGTGCCAGGGCCAAGGATTGGCGCCCTTACAATGAGCAGTTCTTC. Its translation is CARAKDWRPYNEQFF.

The CDR3 bases are TGTGCCAGTAATTTTAGGGGGTTTGCAACAGATACGCAGTATTTT. Translating gives CASNFRGFATDTQYF. The chain couples TRBV6-5 to TRBJ2-3; tentative D call: TRBD1 (6 bases). V lost 9 bases, J lost 3 bases, and 19 bases lay in between. Germline loops: CDR1 MNHEY, CDR2 SVGAGI. The CDR3 totals 15 residues.

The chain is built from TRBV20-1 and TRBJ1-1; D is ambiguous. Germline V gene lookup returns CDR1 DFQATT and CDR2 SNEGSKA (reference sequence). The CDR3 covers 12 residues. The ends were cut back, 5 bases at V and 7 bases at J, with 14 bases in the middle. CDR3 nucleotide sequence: TGCAGTGCTTCTTTCTGGGTGGGTGAAGCTTTCTTT. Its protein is CSASFWVGEAFF.

CDR3 protein: CASSQYGGTGNTIYF. The CDR3 DNA follows: TGCGCCAGCAGCCAATATGGGGGCACGGGAAACACCATATATTTT. The chain joins TRBV4-3 to TRBJ1-3, with D perhaps matching TRBD1 (6 bases). Germline CDR1 LGHNA, CDR2 YSLEER. V dropped 2 bases and J dropped 4 bases, with 12 bases sitting between them. This CDR3 is built from 15 residues.